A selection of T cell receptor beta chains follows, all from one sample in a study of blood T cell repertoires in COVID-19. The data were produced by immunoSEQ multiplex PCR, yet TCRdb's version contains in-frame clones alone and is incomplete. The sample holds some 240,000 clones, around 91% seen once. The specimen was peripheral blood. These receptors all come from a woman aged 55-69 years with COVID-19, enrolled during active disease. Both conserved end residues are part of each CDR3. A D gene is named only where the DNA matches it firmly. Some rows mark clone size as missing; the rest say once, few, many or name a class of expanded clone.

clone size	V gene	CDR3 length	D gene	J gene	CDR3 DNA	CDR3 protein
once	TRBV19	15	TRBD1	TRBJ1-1	TGTGCCAGTAGTATCGCGGGACAGATGAACACTGAAGCTTTCTTT	CASSIAGQMNTEAFF
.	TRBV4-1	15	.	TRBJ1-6	TGCGCCAGCAGCCCCACTATCATCTATAATTCACCCCTCCACTTT	CASSPTIIYNSPLHF
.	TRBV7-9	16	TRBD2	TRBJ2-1	TGTGCCAGCAGCACTGTCGGTGCGGGGGGTTTCAATGAGCAGTTCTTC	CASSTVGAGGFNEQFF
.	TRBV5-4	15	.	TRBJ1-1	TGTGCCAGCTTAGGGGCAGGGGAATTTGACACTGAAGCTTTCTTT	CASLGAGEFDTEAFF
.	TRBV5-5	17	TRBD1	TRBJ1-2	TGTGCCAGCAGCCAGGATGGGACAGCTTTAACTAACTATGGCTACACCTTC	CASSQDGTALTNYGYTF
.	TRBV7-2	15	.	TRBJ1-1	TGTGCCAGCAGCTTAGGGGGGGTAACGAACACTGAAGCTTTCTTT	CASSLGGVTNTEAFF
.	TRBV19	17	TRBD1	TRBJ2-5	TGTGCCAGTAGTATACACTCAGGGGGCGAATTCCAAGAGACCCAGTACTTC	CASSIHSGGEFQETQYF
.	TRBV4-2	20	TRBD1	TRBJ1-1	TGTGCCAGCAGCCAAGATTCGGGGTGGGGCGGTGAGGGACAGGGTAATGGGGCTTTCTTT	CASSQDSGWGGEGQGNGAFF
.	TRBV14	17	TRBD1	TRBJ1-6	TGTGCCAGCAGCCCTAGGGACAGGTTACTGGAGAATTCACCCCTCCACTTT	CASSPRDRLLENSPLHF
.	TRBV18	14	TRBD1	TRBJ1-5	TGTGCCAGCTCAGGGACAGGGGGCAATCAGCCCCAGCATTTT	CASSGTGGNQPQHF
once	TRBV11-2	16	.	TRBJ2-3	TGTGCCAGCAGCTTAGGGGGGGGCAGATTCACAGATACGCAGTATTTT	CASSLGGGRFTDTQYF
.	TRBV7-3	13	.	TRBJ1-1	TGTGCCAGCAGCCCGTCGGGGTTCACTGAAGCTTTCTTT	CASSPSGFTEAFF
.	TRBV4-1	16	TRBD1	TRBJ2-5	TGCGCCAGCAGCCAAGCAGGGACAGGGGGGAGGGAGACCCAGTACTTC	CASSQAGTGGRETQYF
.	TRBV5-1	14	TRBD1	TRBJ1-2	TGCGCCAGCAGCCCGGACAGGAATAACTATGGCTACACCTTC	CASSPDRNNYGYTF
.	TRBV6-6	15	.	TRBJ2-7	TGTGCCAGCAGTCGGGGGGCCACCCGCCCCTACGAGCAGTACTTC	CASSRGATRPYEQYF
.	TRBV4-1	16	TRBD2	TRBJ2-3	TGCGCCAGCAGCCAAGAGAGCGGGGCTCTCCGTGTTACGCAGTATTTT	CASSQESGALRVTQYF
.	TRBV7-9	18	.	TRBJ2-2	TGTGCCAGCAGCACGCAATCCCCCGACAGTAAGAACACCGGGGAGCTGTTTTTT	CASSTQSPDSKNTGELFF
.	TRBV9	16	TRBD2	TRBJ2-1	TGTGCCAGCAGCGTTAAAGGCTCTAGCGGGGACAATGAGCAGTTCTTC	CASSVKGSSGDNEQFF
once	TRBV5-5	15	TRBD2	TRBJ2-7	TGTGCCAGCAGCTACACTGGGGGGGTATCCTACGAGCAGTACTTC	CASSYTGGVSYEQYF
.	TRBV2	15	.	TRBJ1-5	TGTGCCAGCAGTTCCATTGGACTGCGCAATCAGCCCCAGCATTTT	CASSSIGLRNQPQHF
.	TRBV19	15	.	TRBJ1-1	TGTGCCAGTAGAATTGGAGTGGGCGCGGGCACTGAAGCTTTCTTT	CASRIGVGAGTEAFF
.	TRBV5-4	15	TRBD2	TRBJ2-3	TGTGCCAGCAGCAGGGACTATCCGAACACAGATACGCAGTATTTT	CASSRDYPNTDTQYF